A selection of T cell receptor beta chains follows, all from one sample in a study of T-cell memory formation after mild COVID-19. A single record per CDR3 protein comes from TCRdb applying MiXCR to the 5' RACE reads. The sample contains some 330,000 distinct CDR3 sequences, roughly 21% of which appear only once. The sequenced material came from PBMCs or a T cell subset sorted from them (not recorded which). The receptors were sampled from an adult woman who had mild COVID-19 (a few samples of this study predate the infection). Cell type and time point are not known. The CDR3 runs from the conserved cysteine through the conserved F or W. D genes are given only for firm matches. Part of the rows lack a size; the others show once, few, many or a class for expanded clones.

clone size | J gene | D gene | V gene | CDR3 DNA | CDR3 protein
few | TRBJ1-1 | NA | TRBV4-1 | TGCGCCAGCAGCCAAGAACGTAACAGGCTTATGAACACTGAAGCTTTCTTT | CASSQERNRLMNTEAFF
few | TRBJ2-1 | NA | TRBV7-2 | TGTGCCAGCAGCTTAGAAGGGTATGAGCAGTTCTTC | CASSLEGYEQFF
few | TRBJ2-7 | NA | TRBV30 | TGTGCCTGGGGGCGGCCAAACGAGCAGTACTTC | CAWGRPNEQYF
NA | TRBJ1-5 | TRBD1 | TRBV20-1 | TGCAGTGCGGGAGCCCAATATACAGGGGTCGGTCAGCCCCAGCATTTT | CSAGAQYTGVGQPQHF
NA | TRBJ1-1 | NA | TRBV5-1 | TGCGCCAGCAGCAGTCACAGGGAGGGAGGCACTGAAGCTTTCTTT | CASSSHREGGTEAFF
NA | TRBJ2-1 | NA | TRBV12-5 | TGTGCTAGTGGTTTCAGCGGGTCCTACAATGAGCAGTTCTTC | CASGFSGSYNEQFF
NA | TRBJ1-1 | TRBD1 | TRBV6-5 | TGTGCCAGCAGTTACTCGGGACAGCCCAACGAAGCTTTCTTT | CASSYSGQPNEAFF
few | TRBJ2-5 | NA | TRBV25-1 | TGTGCCAGCAGTGAAAGGGCCAGGGGGGCCAAAGAGACCCAGTACTTC | CASSERARGAKETQYF
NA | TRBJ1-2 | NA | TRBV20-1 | TGCAGTGCCCCGCACTATGGCTACACCTTC | CSAPHYGYTF
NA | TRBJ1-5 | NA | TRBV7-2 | TGTGCCAGCAGCTCACCGGGATGGGGCAATCAGCCCCAGCATTTT | CASSSPGWGNQPQHF
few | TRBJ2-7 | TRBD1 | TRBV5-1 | TGCGCCAGCAGCCCGGACAGGGGAGGCGCCTACGAGCAGTACTTC | CASSPDRGGAYEQYF
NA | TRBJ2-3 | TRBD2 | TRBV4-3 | TGCGCCAGCAGCCAAACGACTAGCGGGAGCACAGATACGCAGTATTTT | CASSQTTSGSTDTQYF
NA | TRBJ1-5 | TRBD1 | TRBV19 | TGTGCCAGCAAAGACAGGGGAAATCAGCCCCAGCATTTT | CASKDRGNQPQHF
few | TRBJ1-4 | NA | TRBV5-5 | TGTGCCAGCAGCTTGGGGTCGGGAATATCATCCGAAAAACTGTTTTTT | CASSLGSGISSEKLFF
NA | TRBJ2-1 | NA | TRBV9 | TGTGCCAGCAGCGCCGGGGTATTAAGGGATGAGCAGTTCTTC | CASSAGVLRDEQFF
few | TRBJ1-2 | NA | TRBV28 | TGTGCCAGCATGGGGCAGCTACTCTATGGCTACACCTTC | CASMGQLLYGYTF
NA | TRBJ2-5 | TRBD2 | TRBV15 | TGTGCCACCAGCAGCGGTAGCGGGGAAGGCGAGACCCAGTACTTC | CATSSGSGEGETQYF
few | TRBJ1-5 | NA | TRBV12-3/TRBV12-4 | TGTGCCAGCAGCGATTTGTATCAGCCCCAGCATTTT | CASSDLYQPQHF
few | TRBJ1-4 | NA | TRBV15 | TGTGCCACCAGCAGAGATGAATCGGCGGAAAAACTGTTTTTT | CATSRDESAEKLFF
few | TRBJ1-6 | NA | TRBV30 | TGTGCCTGGAGTATTGCGGGGTATAATTCACCCCTCCACTTT | CAWSIAGYNSPLHF
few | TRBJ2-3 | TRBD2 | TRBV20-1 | TGCAGTGCTAACCTAGCGGGGCTAAAGAGCACAGATACGCAGTATTTT | CSANLAGLKSTDTQYF
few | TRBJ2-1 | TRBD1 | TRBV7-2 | TGTGCCAGCAGCTCTTCCGGGACAGGGTACAATGAGCAGTTCTTC | CASSSSGTGYNEQFF
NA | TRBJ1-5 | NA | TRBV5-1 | TGCGCCAGCAGCTTGGGGACAGTTGGGAATCAGCCCCAGCATTTT | CASSLGTVGNQPQHF
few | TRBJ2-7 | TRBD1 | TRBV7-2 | TGTGCCAGCAGCACGCGTGGGGCGGGACAGGGTTCCTACGAGCAGTACTTC | CASSTRGAGQGSYEQYF
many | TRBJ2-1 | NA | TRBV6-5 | TGTGCCAGCAGGAAGAAAGGGGTCAATGAGCAGTTCTTC | CASRKKGVNEQFF
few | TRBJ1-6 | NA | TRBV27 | TGTGCCAGCAGTTTTACGTGGAATTATAATTCACCCCTCCACTTT | CASSFTWNYNSPLHF
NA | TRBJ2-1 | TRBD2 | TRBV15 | TGTGCCACCAGCAGAGATCTGGGAGCGGGAGGGCCTCCTGAGCAGTTCTTC | CATSRDLGAGGPPEQFF
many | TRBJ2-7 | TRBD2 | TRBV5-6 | TGTGCCAGCAGCTTGCTGGCGGGAGTCCACGAGCAGTACTTC | CASSLLAGVHEQYF
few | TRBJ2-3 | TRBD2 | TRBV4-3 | TGTGCCAGCAGCCTCCCCTTGGCGGGAGACACAGATACGCAGTATTTT | CASSLPLAGDTDTQYF
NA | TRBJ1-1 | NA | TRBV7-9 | TGTGCCAGCAGCGACGGGGATATGAACACTGAAGCTTTCTTT | CASSDGDMNTEAFF
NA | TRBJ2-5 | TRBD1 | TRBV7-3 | TGTGCCAGCAGCTCCGGACAGGCCATTCAAGAGACCCAGTACTTC | CASSSGQAIQETQYF
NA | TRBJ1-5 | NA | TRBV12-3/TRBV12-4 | TGTGCCAGCAGTTTCAGGGATTCTAGCAATCAGCCCCAGCATTTT | CASSFRDSSNQPQHF
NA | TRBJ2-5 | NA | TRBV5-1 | TGCGCCAGCAGGTCGGAAGAGACCCAGTACTTC | CASRSEETQYF
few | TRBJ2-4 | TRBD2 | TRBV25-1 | TGTGCCAGCGGGGGAGGGGCCAAAAACATTCAGTACTTC | CASGGGAKNIQYF
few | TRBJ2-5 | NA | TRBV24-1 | TGTGCCACCAGTGAGTCGGACAGCAAACAAGAGACCCAGTACTTC | CATSESDSKQETQYF
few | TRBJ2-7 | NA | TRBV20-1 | TGCAGTGCTAGAGGTGGGAAGTACGAGCAGTACTTC | CSARGGKYEQYF
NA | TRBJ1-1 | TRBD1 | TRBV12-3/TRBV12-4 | TGTGCCAGCAGTTTTAGGACAGGGGGCACTGAAGCTTTCTTT | CASSFRTGGTEAFF
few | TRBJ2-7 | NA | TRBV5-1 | TGCGCCAGCAGCTTGGTTGGTCGGGGGTACGAGCAGTACTTC | CASSLVGRGYEQYF
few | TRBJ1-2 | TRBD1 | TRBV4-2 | TGTGCCAGCAGCTTAACTCAGACAGGGTCCATGAATGGCTACACCTTC | CASSLTQTGSMNGYTF
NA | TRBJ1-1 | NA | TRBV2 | TGTGCCAGCACCAGGGGAAGGAACACTGAAGCTTTCTTT | CASTRGRNTEAFF
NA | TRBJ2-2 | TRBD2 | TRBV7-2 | TGTGCCAGCAGCCGGGAGCGGGGGAACACCGGGGAGCTGTTTTTT | CASSRERGNTGELFF
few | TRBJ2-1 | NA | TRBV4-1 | TGCGCCAGCAGCCAAGCCCCCGACAATGAGCAGTTCTTC | CASSQAPDNEQFF
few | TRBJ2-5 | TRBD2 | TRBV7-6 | TGTGCCAGCAGCCCCGGGGGGGGGGAGACCCAGTACTTC | CASSPGGGETQYF
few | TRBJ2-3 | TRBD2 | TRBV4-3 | TGCGCCAGCAGCCAAGATACTAGCGGATCTAATACGCAGTATTTT | CASSQDTSGSNTQYF
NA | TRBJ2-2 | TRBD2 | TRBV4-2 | TGTGCCAGCAGCCCAGGACTAGCGGGAGGGATTCCCACCGGGGAGCTGTTTTTT | CASSPGLAGGIPTGELFF
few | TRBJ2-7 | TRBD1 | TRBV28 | TGTGCCAGCAGTTCCCCACAAGGACAGGATGGCCAAAGCGAGCAGTACTTC | CASSSPQGQDGQSEQYF
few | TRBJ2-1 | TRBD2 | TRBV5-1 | TGCGCCAGCAGGGGTTTCCCACTAGCGGGGAACAATGAGCAGTTCTTC | CASRGFPLAGNNEQFF
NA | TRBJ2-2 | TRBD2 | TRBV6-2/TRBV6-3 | TGTGCCAGCAGTTACCCTAGCGGGAGCCCGACACGGGGTGGGGAGCTGTTTTTT | CASSYPSGSPTRGGELFF
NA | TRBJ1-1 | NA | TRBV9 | TGTGCCAGCAGCGTAGATGGTCAGAGGAACACTGAAGCTTTCTTT | CASSVDGQRNTEAFF
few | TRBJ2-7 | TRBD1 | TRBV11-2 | TGTGCCAGCAGCTTAGTCCGGGACAGACGCTACGAGCAGTACTTC | CASSLVRDRRYEQYF
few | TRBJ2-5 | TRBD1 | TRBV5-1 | TGCGCCAGCAGCTTACCGACAGGGTACCAAGAGACCCAGTACTTC | CASSLPTGYQETQYF
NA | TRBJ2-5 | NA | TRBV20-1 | TGCAGTGCTAGAGAGGGGACAACCCGGGAGACCCAGTACTTC | CSAREGTTRETQYF
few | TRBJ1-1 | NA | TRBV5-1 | TGCGCTACTAAGGAGAGTTGGAGCACTGAAGCTTTCTTT | CATKESWSTEAFF
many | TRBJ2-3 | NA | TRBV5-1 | TGCGCCAGCAGCTTGTCGGGCCGTCCCAGCACAGATACGCAGTATTTT | CASSLSGRPSTDTQYF
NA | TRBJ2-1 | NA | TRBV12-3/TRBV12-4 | TGTGCCAGCAGTTTATGGCAGAATGAGCAGTTCTTC | CASSLWQNEQFF